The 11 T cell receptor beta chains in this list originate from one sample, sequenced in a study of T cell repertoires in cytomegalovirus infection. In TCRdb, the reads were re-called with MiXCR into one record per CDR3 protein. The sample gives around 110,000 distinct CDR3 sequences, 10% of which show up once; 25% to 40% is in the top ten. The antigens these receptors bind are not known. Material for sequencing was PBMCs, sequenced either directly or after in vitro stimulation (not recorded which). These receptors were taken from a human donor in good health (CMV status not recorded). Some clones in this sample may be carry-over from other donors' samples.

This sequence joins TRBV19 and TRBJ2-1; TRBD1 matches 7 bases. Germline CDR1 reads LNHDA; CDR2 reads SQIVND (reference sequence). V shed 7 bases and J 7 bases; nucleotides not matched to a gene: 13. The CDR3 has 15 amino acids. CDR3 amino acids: CASIAPGQRRNEQFF. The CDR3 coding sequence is TGTGCCAGTATCGCCCCGGGACAGCGCCGTAATGAGCAGTTCTTC.

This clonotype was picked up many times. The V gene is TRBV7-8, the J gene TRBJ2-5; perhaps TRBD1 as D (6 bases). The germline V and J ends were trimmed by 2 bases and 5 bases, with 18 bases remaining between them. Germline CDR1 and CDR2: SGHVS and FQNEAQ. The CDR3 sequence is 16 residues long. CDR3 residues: CASSLRRQVGWETQYF. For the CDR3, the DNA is TGTGCCAGCAGCTTACGTCGACAGGTCGGGTGGGAGACCCAGTACTTC.

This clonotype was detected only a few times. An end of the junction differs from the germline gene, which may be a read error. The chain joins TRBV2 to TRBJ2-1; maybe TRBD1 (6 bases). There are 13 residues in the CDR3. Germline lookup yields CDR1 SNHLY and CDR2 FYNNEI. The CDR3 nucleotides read TGTGCCAGCAGTGGGACAGAGTACAGTGAGCAGTTCTTC. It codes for CASSGTEYSEQFF.

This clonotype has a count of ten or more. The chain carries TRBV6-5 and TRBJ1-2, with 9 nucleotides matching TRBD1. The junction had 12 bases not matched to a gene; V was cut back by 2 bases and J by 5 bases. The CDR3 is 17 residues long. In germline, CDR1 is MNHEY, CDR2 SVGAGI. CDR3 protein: CASSYSAGTGFWYGYTF. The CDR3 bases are TGTGCCAGCAGTTACAGCGCCGGGACAGGGTTCTGGTATGGCTACACCTTC.

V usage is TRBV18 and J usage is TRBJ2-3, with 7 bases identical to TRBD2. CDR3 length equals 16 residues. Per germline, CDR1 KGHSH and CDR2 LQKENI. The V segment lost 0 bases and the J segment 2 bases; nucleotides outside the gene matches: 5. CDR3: CASSPPGLPPTDTQYF. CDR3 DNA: TGTGCCAGCTCACCACCGGGACTACCCCCCACAGATACGCAGTATTTT.

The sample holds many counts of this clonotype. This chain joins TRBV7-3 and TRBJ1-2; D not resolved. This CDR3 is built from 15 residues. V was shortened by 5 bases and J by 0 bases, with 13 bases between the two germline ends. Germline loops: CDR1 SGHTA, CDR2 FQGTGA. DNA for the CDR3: TGTGCCAGCAGCCCTTCGCCAGGAGCTAACTATGGCTACACCTTC. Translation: CASSPSPGANYGYTF.

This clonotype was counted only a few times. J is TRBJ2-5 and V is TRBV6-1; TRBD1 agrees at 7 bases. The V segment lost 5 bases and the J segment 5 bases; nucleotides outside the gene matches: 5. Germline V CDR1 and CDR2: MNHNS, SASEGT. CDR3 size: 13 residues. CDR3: CASSSGQSETQYF. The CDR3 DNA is TGTGCCAGCAGTTCGGGACAGTCGGAGACCCAGTACTTC.

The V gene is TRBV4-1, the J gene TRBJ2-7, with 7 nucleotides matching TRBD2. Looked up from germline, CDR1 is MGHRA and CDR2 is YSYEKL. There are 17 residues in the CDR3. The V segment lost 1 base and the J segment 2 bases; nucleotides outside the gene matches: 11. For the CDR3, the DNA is TGCGCCAGCAGCCAAGTCCAGGGTACAGGACTAGCCTACGAGCAGTACTTC. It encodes CASSQVQGTGLAYEQYF.

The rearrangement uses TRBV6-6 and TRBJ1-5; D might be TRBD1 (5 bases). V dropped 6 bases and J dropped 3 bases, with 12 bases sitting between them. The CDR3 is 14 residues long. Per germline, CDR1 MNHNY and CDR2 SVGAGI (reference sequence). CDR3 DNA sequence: TGTGCCAGCAGCCTGCAGGGCCCCAATCAGCCCCAGCATTTT. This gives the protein CASSLQGPNQPQHF.

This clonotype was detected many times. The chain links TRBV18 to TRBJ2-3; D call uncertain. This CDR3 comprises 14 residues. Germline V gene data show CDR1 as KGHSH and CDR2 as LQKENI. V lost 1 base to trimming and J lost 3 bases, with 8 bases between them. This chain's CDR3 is CASSPLPATDTQYF. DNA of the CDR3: TGTGCCAGCTCACCACTGCCAGCTACAGATACGCAGTATTTT.

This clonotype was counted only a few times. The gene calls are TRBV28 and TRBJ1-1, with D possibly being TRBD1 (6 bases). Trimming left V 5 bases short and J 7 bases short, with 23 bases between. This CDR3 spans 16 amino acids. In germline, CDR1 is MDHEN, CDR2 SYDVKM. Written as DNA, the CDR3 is TGTGCCAGCAGTAGGAGCGGGGGGACAAGGACATTTGAAGCTTTCTTT. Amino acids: CASSRSGGTRTFEAFF. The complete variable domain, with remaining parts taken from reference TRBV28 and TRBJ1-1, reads DVKVTQSSRYLVKRTGEKVFLECVQDMDHENMFWYRQDPGLGLRLIYFSYDVKMKEKGDIPEGYSVSREKKERFSLILESASTNQTSMYLCASSRSGGTRTFEAFFGQGTRLTVV.